The rows below give T cell receptor beta chains drawn from one sample of a study of regulatory T cells in long-lasting Graves disease. MiXCR, run by TCRdb on the multiplex PCR reads, gives a single entry per CDR3 protein. The sample carries 650,000 to 850,000 distinct CDR3 sequences, approximately 31% recorded once. The sequencing used peripheral blood mononuclear cells (PBMCs), collected when the disease was refractory, from a patient treated with antithyroid drugs. These receptors came from a female donor with Graves disease. Each CDR3 is given with its conserved first and last residue. D genes are given only for firm matches. Where a row states a size, it is once, few, many or the class of an expanded clone; other rows omit it.

>TRBD2|many|14|TRBJ2-7|TRBV5-1
TGCGCCAGCAGCGAGACTAGCGGGGCATACGAGCAGTACTTC
CASSETSGAYEQYF
>TRBD1|.|12|TRBJ2-7|TRBV7-2
TGTGCCAGCAGCCAGGGACAGCTCGAGCAGTACTTC
CASSQGQLEQYF
>.|.|14|TRBJ2-5|TRBV6-2/TRBV6-3
TGTGCCAGCAGTGTCCTCCCCGGAGAGGAGACCCAGTACTTC
CASSVLPGEETQYF
>.|few|18|TRBJ2-4|TRBV6-2/TRBV6-3
TGTGCCAGCACCATGGGACACCAGAGTCTAGTAGCCAAAAACATTCAGTACTTC
CASTMGHQSLVAKNIQYF
>.|.|13|TRBJ2-7|TRBV20-1
TGCAGTGCCCCCCCTCCGGGGATCTACGAGCAGTACTTC
CSAPPPGIYEQYF
>.|.|10|TRBJ1-2|TRBV30
TGTGCCTCGGGGGCAGGACGCTACACCTTC
CASGAGRYTF
>.|few|14|TRBJ2-1|TRBV6-1
TGTGCCAGCAGTCCCCTTTTCTCCTACAATGAGCAGTTCTTC
CASSPLFSYNEQFF
>TRBD2|.|15|TRBJ2-7|TRBV6-2/TRBV6-3
TGTGCCAGCAGAGTTAGCGGGATCTTCGCCTACGAGCAGTACTTC
CASRVSGIFAYEQYF
>.|.|20|TRBJ1-6|TRBV3-1
TGTGCCAGCAGCCGGAAGATCAAGGGGCCCCTTGGGGCCTATAATTCACCCCTCCACTTT
CASSRKIKGPLGAYNSPLHF
>.|many|12|TRBJ2-5|TRBV11-2
TGTGCCAGCAGCTTACGAATTGAGACCCAGTACTTC
CASSLRIETQYF
>.|few|14|TRBJ1-6|TRBV20-1
TGCAGTGCTAGAGAGAGTAGAAGGGATTCACCCCTCCACTTT
CSARESRRDSPLHF
>.|many|14|TRBJ1-1|TRBV3-1
TGTGCCAGCAGCCAAGATCCCGGGGGCACTGAAGCTTTCTTT
CASSQDPGGTEAFF
>TRBD1|.|16|TRBJ1-2|TRBV27
TGTGCCAGCAGTTTATCGACAGGGGAAGTTAACTATGGCTACACCTTC
CASSLSTGEVNYGYTF
>.|many|12|TRBJ1-1|TRBV12-3/TRBV12-4
TGTGCCAGCAGTTTGAAGGGGATCGGAGCTTTCTTT
CASSLKGIGAFF
>.|.|13|TRBJ1-2|TRBV27
TGTGCCAGCAGTTTCTGGGGGGACTATGGCTACACCTTC
CASSFWGDYGYTF
>.|.|12|TRBJ1-2|TRBV30
TGTGCCTGGAGCGGGGCGGGTTATGGCTACACCTTC
CAWSGAGYGYTF
>.|few|18|TRBJ2-2|TRBV7-6
TGTGCCAGCAGCTTAGCAGGGGCAGGGACCGCGAACACCGGGGAGCTGTTTTTT
CASSLAGAGTANTGELFF
>.|.|16|TRBJ1-5|TRBV27
TGTGCCAGCAGTTCAAGTTGGCAGGGGTACAATCAGCCCCAGCATTTT
CASSSSWQGYNQPQHF
>.|few|15|TRBJ1-2|TRBV19
TGTGCCAGTAGTATCACGATCGGGGGCGACTATGGCTACACCTTC
CASSITIGGDYGYTF
>.|few|13|TRBJ1-6|TRBV4-1
TGCGCCAGCAGCCAAGAGGTGAATTCACCCCTCCACTTT
CASSQEVNSPLHF
>.|.|18|TRBJ2-2|TRBV7-7
TGTGCCAGCAGCCCTCTTATAGGGACCCCATCGAACACCGGGGAGCTGTTTTTT
CASSPLIGTPSNTGELFF
>.|.|14|TRBJ1-2|TRBV9
TGTGCCAGCACCCTGACAGACCTGAACTATGGCTACACCTTC
CASTLTDLNYGYTF
>.|few|13|TRBJ1-2|TRBV6-1
TGTGCCAGCAGCGACGCAGGGAACTATGGCTACACCTTC
CASSDAGNYGYTF
>TRBD1|.|13|TRBJ1-2|TRBV10-3
TGTGCCATCCCTGGACAGGGGGCCTATGGCTACACCTTC
CAIPGQGAYGYTF
>TRBD2|.|20|TRBJ2-2|TRBV20-1
TGCAGTGCTAGGGCTGGACGGGTTAGCGGGAGTCCCCGCAACACCGGGGAGCTGTTTTTT
CSARAGRVSGSPRNTGELFF
>.|few|14|TRBJ2-4|TRBV5-5
TGTGCCAGCAGCTTTGTACAGGGCGGAAACATTCAGTACTTC
CASSFVQGGNIQYF
>TRBD1|few|15|TRBJ1-2|TRBV19
TGTGCCAGTAGCTATGATCCGGGACAGGGTAGTGGCTACACCTTC
CASSYDPGQGSGYTF
>TRBD1|few|14|TRBJ2-5|TRBV20-1
TGCAGTGCTCCACGACAGGGGGCGGGAGAGACCCAGTACTTC
CSAPRQGAGETQYF
>.|few|15|TRBJ2-4|TRBV7-9
TGTGCCAGCAGCTTAGCGACCGTGGCCAAAAACATTCAGTACTTC
CASSLATVAKNIQYF
>.|.|12|TRBJ1-5|TRBV20-1
TGCAGTGCTACAACAGGGAATCAGCCCCAGCATTTT
CSATTGNQPQHF
>.|once|16|TRBJ1-2|TRBV7-6
TGTGCCAGCAGCTTAGATCGGCAGGGCAGGCTGGGTGGCTACACCTTC
CASSLDRQGRLGGYTF
>.|.|16|TRBJ2-5|TRBV18
TGTGCCAGCTCACCACCGACAGTAATTTCACTAGAGACCCAGTACTTC
CASSPPTVISLETQYF
>.|few|15|TRBJ2-5|TRBV2
TGTGCCAGCAGTGTTGTCAAGCGCGGGGACGGGACCCAGTACTTC
CASSVVKRGDGTQYF
>TRBD1|.|15|TRBJ1-2|TRBV5-5
TGTGCCAGCAGCCTAGGGACAGGACATAACTATGGCTACACCTTC
CASSLGTGHNYGYTF
>.|.|12|TRBJ1-5|TRBV19
TGTGCCAGTAGTATTGGGGGCAAGCCCCAGCATTTT
CASSIGGKPQHF
>TRBD1|.|15|TRBJ1-1|TRBV19
TGTGCCAGTAGGAGGATGGGGACAGGGCTTACTGAAGCTTTCTTT
CASRRMGTGLTEAFF
>.|few|11|TRBJ2-7|TRBV3-1
TGTGCCAGCAGCCAAAGTGCCGAGCAGTACTTC
CASSQSAEQYF
>.|.|14|TRBJ2-7|TRBV7-9
TGTGCCAACAGCCCGCGGGACTCGACCTACGAGCAGTACTTC
CANSPRDSTYEQYF
>TRBD1|.|13|TRBJ1-2|TRBV30
TGTGCCTGGAGTAGGGACAGGGGAAATGGCTACACCTTC
CAWSRDRGNGYTF
>.|.|15|TRBJ2-5|TRBV4-1
TGCGCCAGCAGTCTACGGGACTTGCTCCAAGAGACCCAGTACTTC
CASSLRDLLQETQYF
>.|once|15|TRBJ1-2|TRBV5-1
TGCGCCAGCAGCTCTAACAGAAGTTTTAACTATGGCTACACCTTC
CASSSNRSFNYGYTF
>.|.|13|TRBJ2-2|TRBV30
TGTGCCTGGAGTGGGGTTTACACCGGGGAGCTGTTTTTT
CAWSGVYTGELFF
>.|.|13|TRBJ2-7|TRBV11-2
TGTGCCAGCACCGGAGGACAGACCCTCGAGCAGTACTTC
CASTGGQTLEQYF
>.|few|16|TRBJ1-6|TRBV6-1
TGTGCCAGCCGGGGGTACAGCCGCTCCTATAATTCACCCCTCCACTTT
CASRGYSRSYNSPLHF
>TRBD1|few|13|TRBJ1-1|TRBV20-1
TGCAGTGCCGCGGGACAGAGTAACACTGAAGCTTTCTTT
CSAAGQSNTEAFF
>TRBD1|few|15|TRBJ1-2|TRBV12-3/TRBV12-4
TGTGCCAGCAGTTTGGTAGGGACAGGGGCCATGGGCTACACCTTC
CASSLVGTGAMGYTF
>.|.|14|TRBJ1-3|TRBV12-3/TRBV12-4
TGTGCCAGCAGTTTCGCGGACAGTGGAAACACCATATATTTT
CASSFADSGNTIYF
>.|few|10|TRBJ1-2|TRBV2
TGTGCCAGCAGGGAGACAGTCCCCACCTTC
CASRETVPTF
>.|.|16|TRBJ2-3|TRBV3-1
TGTGCCAGCAGCCAAGATCACCAGGGCCGCACAGATACGCAGTATTTT
CASSQDHQGRTDTQYF
>.|.|12|TRBJ2-7|TRBV12-5
TGTGCTAGTGGTCCAACCCCCGGGCCCCCGTACTTC
CASGPTPGPPYF
>.|many|14|TRBJ1-1|TRBV12-3/TRBV12-4
TGTGCCAGCAGCACTAGGACTGGGGGGACTGAAGCTTTCTTT
CASSTRTGGTEAFF
>.|.|13|TRBJ2-7|TRBV19
TGTGCCAGTAGTATGGCACCAAACGGCGAGCAGTACTTC
CASSMAPNGEQYF
>.|.|15|TRBJ1-2|TRBV30
TGTGCCTGGAGCCCCGACAGCCCCAGCAACTATGGCTACACCTTC
CAWSPDSPSNYGYTF
>TRBD1|few|14|TRBJ1-1|TRBV11-1
TGTGCCAGCAGCTTTGGACAGGGGAGTACTGAAGCTTTCTTT
CASSFGQGSTEAFF
>.|few|11|TRBJ2-5|TRBV5-1
TGCGCCAGGGGATACTTGGAGACCCAGTACTTC
CARGYLETQYF
>.|.|16|TRBJ1-5|TRBV20-1
TGCAGTGCTAGAGTTCCCGGGGGAGGGTCTAATCAGCCCCAGCATTTT
CSARVPGGGSNQPQHF
>TRBD1|.|17|TRBJ2-2|TRBV7-9
TGTGCCAGCAGCTTAGGTCGGACAGGTCATTCAACCGGGGAGCTGTTTTTT
CASSLGRTGHSTGELFF
>TRBD1|few|15|TRBJ1-1|TRBV20-1
TGCAGTGCTGTCTTCCCGACAGGGGGCGAGACTGAAGCTTTCTTT
CSAVFPTGGETEAFF
>TRBD1|.|14|TRBJ2-7|TRBV15
TGTGCCACCAGCTCTCGGACAGGGGGCGCCGAGCAGTACTTC
CATSSRTGGAEQYF
>TRBD1|few|16|TRBJ2-2|TRBV5-4
TGTGCCAGCAGGGGGACAGGGATCGGATCGCCCGGGGAGCTGTTTTTT
CASRGTGIGSPGELFF